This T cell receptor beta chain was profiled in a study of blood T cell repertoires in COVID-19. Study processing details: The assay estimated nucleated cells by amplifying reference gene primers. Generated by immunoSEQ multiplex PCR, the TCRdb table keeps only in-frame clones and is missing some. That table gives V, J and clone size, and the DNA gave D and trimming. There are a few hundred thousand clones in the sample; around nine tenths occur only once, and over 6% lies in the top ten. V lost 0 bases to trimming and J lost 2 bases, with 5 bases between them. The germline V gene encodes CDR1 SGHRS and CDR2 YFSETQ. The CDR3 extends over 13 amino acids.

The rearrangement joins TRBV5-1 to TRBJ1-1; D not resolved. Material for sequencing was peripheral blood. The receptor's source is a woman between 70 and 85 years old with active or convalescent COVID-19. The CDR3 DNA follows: TGCGCCAGCAGCTTGGACTCTAACACTGAAGCTTTCTTT. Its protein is CASSLDSNTEAFF.